This entry is about one T cell receptor (beta chain). Its specificity is unknown. Use of 60 Vbeta and 13 Jbeta primers characterized the PCR. Assay used: immunoSEQ multiplex PCR; TCRdb lists only in-frame clones, some missing. The sample carries roughly 110,000 clones, roughly four fifths recorded once. The record originates from a study of cytomegalovirus exposure and HLA in healthy donors. Germline CDR1 reads SGHTA; CDR2 reads FQGNSA. The trim removed 5 bases at V and 0 bases at J, leaving 4 bases unmatched. The CDR3 contains 15 residues. Study-wide results and limits: The study assumed roughly uniform donor sequencing depth for presence/absence analyses.

The clonotype originates from a middle-aged man in good health and CMV-seronegative. The chain carries TRBV7-2 and TRBJ1-2; 9 bases map to TRBD1. The sequenced sample was PBMCs. The CDR3 sequence: CASSQDRGSNYGYTF. The CDR3, as DNA: TGTGCCAGCAGCCAGGACAGGGGTTCTAACTATGGCTACACCTTC.